These T cell receptor beta chains were read from a single sample in a study of T-cell reconstitution after alpha-beta-depleted transplantation in children. TCRdb re-derived calls from the PCR reads in MiXCR, one entry per CDR3 protein. The profile shows about 470,000 distinct CDR3 sequences, about 40% of them singletons. The material sequenced was PBMCs, taken before TCRalphabeta/CD19-depleted stem cell transplant. The receptors were gathered from a girl aged 2-15 years with aplastic anemia, due to receive a stem cell transplant. Each CDR3 is given with its conserved first and last residue. A D gene is named only where the DNA matches it firmly. A row's size may be missing; if present it is once, few, many or a size class.

>TRBD1|.|TRBV5-1|TRBJ2-1
CASSLGTGGSYNEQFF
TGCGCCAGCAGCTTGGGGACAGGGGGCTCCTACAATGAGCAGTTCTTC
>TRBD1|few|TRBV5-1|TRBJ2-5
CASSHDRESETQYF
TGCGCCAGCAGCCATGACAGGGAGAGCGAGACCCAGTACTTC
>.|.|TRBV7-2|TRBJ1-5
CASSLGREYQPQHF
TGTGCCAGCAGCTTAGGCCGGGAATATCAGCCCCAGCATTTT
>TRBD2|few|TRBV4-1|TRBJ2-1
CASSQGPAGGGEQFF
TGCGCCAGCAGCCAGGGGCCAGCGGGAGGGGGGGAGCAGTTCTTC
>.|.|TRBV15|TRBJ1-1
CATSRDHWNTEAFF
TGTGCCACCAGCAGAGATCATTGGAACACTGAAGCTTTCTTT
>TRBD2|few|TRBV20-1|TRBJ2-1
CSVLAGYTGGNEQFF
TGCAGTGTCCTAGCGGGTTACACCGGCGGTAATGAGCAGTTCTTC
>.|many|TRBV7-2|TRBJ1-3
CASSLVGGGNTIYF
TGTGCCAGCAGCTTAGTTGGAGGGGGAAACACCATATATTTT
>.|many|TRBV10-3|TRBJ2-7
CAISDGGIHEQYF
TGTGCCATCAGTGATGGGGGGATCCACGAGCAGTACTTC
>.|.|TRBV7-9|TRBJ2-1
CASSLFRIVGDNEQFF
TGTGCCAGCAGCTTATTCAGAATAGTAGGGGACAATGAGCAGTTCTTC
>TRBD1|many|TRBV24-1|TRBJ1-5
CATRAGGRQGGNQPQHF
TGTGCCACCAGGGCGGGGGGGAGACAGGGTGGAAATCAGCCCCAGCATTTT
>.|few|TRBV15|TRBJ2-1
CATSSFGYNEQFF
TGTGCCACCAGCAGTTTCGGTTACAATGAGCAGTTCTTC
>.|few|TRBV4-2|TRBJ2-7
CASSQDRLNEQYF
TGTGCCAGCAGCCAAGATCGGCTGAACGAGCAGTACTTC
>TRBD2|.|TRBV20-1|TRBJ2-1
CSARGTSGHNEQFF
TGCAGTGCTAGAGGGACTAGCGGACACAATGAGCAGTTCTTC
>.|few|TRBV7-2|TRBJ1-2
CASSLGGGKANYGYTF
TGTGCCAGCAGCTTAGGCGGGGGGAAGGCTAACTATGGCTACACCTTC
>.|few|TRBV4-1|TRBJ2-7
CASSLRPGNPPYEQYF
TGCGCCAGCAGCCTCAGGCCGGGGAACCCCCCTTACGAGCAGTACTTC
>TRBD2|.|TRBV9|TRBJ2-5
CASSARGGETQYF
TGTGCCAGCAGCGCCCGCGGGGGAGAGACCCAGTACTTC
>.|.|TRBV2|TRBJ2-5
CASSEREETQYF
TGTGCCAGCAGTGAGAGGGAGGAGACCCAGTACTTC
>.|many|TRBV20-1|TRBJ2-1
CSAEFGGDNEQFF
TGCAGTGCAGAATTCGGAGGGGACAATGAGCAGTTCTTC
>.|.|TRBV11-1|TRBJ1-5
CASSLIDHPQHF
TGTGCCAGCAGCTTAATAGATCACCCCCAGCATTTT
>.|many|TRBV7-6|TRBJ2-3
CASSPEISTDTQYF
TGTGCCAGCAGCCCTGAGATTAGCACAGATACGCAGTATTTT
>.|.|TRBV7-6|TRBJ1-5
CASSTLGNQPQHF
TGTGCCAGCAGCACCCTAGGAAATCAGCCCCAGCATTTT
>.|.|TRBV20-1|TRBJ2-1
CSARDHKVNEQFF
TGCAGTGCTAGAGATCACAAGGTGAATGAGCAGTTCTTC
>TRBD2|.|TRBV29-1|TRBJ2-1
CSVEEGGTSGRYDEQFF
TGCAGCGTTGAAGAGGGGGGAACTAGCGGGAGATACGATGAGCAGTTCTTC
>TRBD2|.|TRBV7-2|TRBJ2-7
CASTQGLAKPYEQYF
TGTGCCAGCACCCAGGGACTAGCGAAACCCTACGAGCAGTACTTC
>.|.|TRBV11-2|TRBJ1-4
CASSSSRTATNEKLFF
TGTGCCAGCAGCTCTTCGCGGACGGCAACTAATGAAAAACTGTTTTTT
>.|.|TRBV3-1|TRBJ2-5
CASSLGHLRETQYF
TGTGCCAGCAGCTTAGGACACCTCCGGGAGACCCAGTACTTC
>TRBD1|few|TRBV5-4|TRBJ2-2
CAFLQGMGTGELFF
TGTGCCTTTCTACAGGGGATGGGCACCGGGGAGCTGTTTTTT
>.|many|TRBV9|TRBJ2-2
CASSVGGATGELFF
TGTGCCAGCAGCGTAGGGGGAGCGACCGGGGAGCTGTTTTTT
>.|.|TRBV28|TRBJ1-1
CASNPPQGVGTEAFF
TGTGCCAGCAACCCTCCACAGGGTGTAGGCACTGAAGCTTTCTTT
>.|many|TRBV4-3|TRBJ2-3
CASSLEYEGTQYF
TGCGCCAGCAGCCTAGAGTACGAGGGTACGCAGTATTTT
>.|few|TRBV7-9|TRBJ2-1
CASSPPTREVQYEQFF
TGTGCCAGCAGCCCCCCCACCAGGGAAGTCCAATATGAGCAGTTCTTC
>.|.|TRBV14|TRBJ2-2
CASSRAGGTGELFF
TGTGCCAGCAGCCGGGCCGGGGGCACGGGGGAGCTGTTTTTT
>TRBD2|.|TRBV20-1|TRBJ2-2
CSARRESVGELFF
TGCAGTGCAAGGCGGGAGTCGGTCGGGGAGCTGTTTTTT
>TRBD2|.|TRBV20-1|TRBJ2-1
CSAGGRTSGILNEQFF
TGCAGTGCAGGTGGGAGAACTAGCGGGATTTTGAATGAGCAGTTCTTC
>TRBD2|.|TRBV6-4|TRBJ2-1
CASSIIGTISYNEQFF
TGTGCCAGCAGTATTATTGGGACTATCTCCTACAATGAGCAGTTCTTC
>.|.|TRBV7-2|TRBJ2-7
CASSKGHFYEQYF
TGTGCCAGCAGCAAGGGACACTTCTACGAGCAGTACTTC
>TRBD2|many|TRBV27|TRBJ2-4
CASSFSGGAKNIQYF
TGTGCCAGCAGTTTTAGCGGGGGAGCCAAAAACATTCAGTACTTC
>.|.|TRBV12-3/TRBV12-4|TRBJ2-1
CASTPTTAYNEQFF
TGTGCCAGCACCCCGACGACTGCCTACAATGAGCAGTTCTTC
>.|many|TRBV10-3|TRBJ2-1
CAISERNEQFF
TGTGCCATCAGTGAGAGGAATGAGCAGTTCTTC
>TRBD1|.|TRBV2|TRBJ2-2
CASSEQGANTGELFF
TGTGCCAGCAGTGAACAGGGGGCGAACACCGGGGAGCTGTTTTTT
>.|.|TRBV5-1|TRBJ2-3
CASSLDVGNTDTQYF
TGCGCCAGCAGCTTGGATGTGGGGAACACAGATACGCAGTATTTT
>TRBD1|.|TRBV4-1|TRBJ1-2
CASSQGGQGTYGYTF
TGCGCCAGCAGCCAAGGAGGACAGGGAACCTATGGCTACACCTTC
>.|.|TRBV7-2|TRBJ2-5
CASSLAITQSQETQYF
TGTGCCAGCAGCTTAGCGATTACACAGTCCCAAGAGACCCAGTACTTC
>TRBD1|once|TRBV27|TRBJ2-2
CASSLKGGGSGELFF
TGTGCCAGCAGTTTAAAAGGGGGCGGGTCCGGGGAGCTGTTTTTT
>.|.|TRBV20-1|TRBJ2-1
CSGARMSSYNEQFF
TGCAGTGGTGCGCGGATGAGCTCCTACAATGAGCAGTTCTTC
>.|few|TRBV7-2|TRBJ2-5
CASSFTGETQYF
TGTGCCAGCAGCTTTACAGGGGAGACCCAGTACTTC
>.|once|TRBV10-3|TRBJ2-7
CAISDLGERGYEQYF
TGTGCCATCAGTGACCTGGGGGAGAGGGGATACGAGCAGTACTTC